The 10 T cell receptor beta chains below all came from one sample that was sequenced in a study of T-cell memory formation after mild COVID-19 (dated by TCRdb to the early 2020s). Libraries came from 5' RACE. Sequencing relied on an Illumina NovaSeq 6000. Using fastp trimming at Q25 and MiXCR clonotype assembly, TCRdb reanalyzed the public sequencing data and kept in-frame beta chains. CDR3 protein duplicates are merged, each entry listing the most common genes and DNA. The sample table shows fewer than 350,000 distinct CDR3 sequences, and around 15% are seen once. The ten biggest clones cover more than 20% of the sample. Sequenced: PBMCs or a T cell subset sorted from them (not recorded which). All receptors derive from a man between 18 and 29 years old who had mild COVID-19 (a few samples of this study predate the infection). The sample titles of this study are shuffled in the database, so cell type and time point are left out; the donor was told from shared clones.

Here the CDR3 reads CASSLASLGADTQYF. As DNA, the CDR3 is TGTGCCAGCAGTTTAGCCTCATTGGGGGCGGATACGCAGTATTTT. The chain links TRBV12-3 or TRBV12-4 to TRBJ2-3; a weak D match, TRBD1 (6 bases). The length of the CDR3 is 15 residues. Trimming cost V 0 bases and J 6 bases, with 13 bases left between them.

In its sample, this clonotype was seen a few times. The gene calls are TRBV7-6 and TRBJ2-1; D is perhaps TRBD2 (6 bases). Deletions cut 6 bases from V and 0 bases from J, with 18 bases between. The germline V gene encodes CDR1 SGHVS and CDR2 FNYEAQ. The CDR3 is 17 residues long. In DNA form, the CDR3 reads TGTGCCAGCAGTTACACCGCCGGGGGTAGCTCCTACAATGAGCAGTTCTTC. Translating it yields CASSYTAGGSSYNEQFF.

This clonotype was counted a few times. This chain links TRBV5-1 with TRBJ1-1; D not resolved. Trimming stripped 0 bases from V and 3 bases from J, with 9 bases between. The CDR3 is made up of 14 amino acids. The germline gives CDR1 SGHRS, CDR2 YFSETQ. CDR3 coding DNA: TGCGCCAGCAGCTTGGTTTCTGGGGACACTGAAGCTTTCTTT. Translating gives CASSLVSGDTEAFF.

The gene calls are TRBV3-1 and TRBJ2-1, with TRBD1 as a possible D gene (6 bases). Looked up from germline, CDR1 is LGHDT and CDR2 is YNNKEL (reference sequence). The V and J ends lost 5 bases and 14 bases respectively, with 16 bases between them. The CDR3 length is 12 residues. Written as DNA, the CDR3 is TGTGCCAGCAGCTCGAGGGGGAAGGGGGAGTTCTTC. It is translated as CASSSRGKGEFF.

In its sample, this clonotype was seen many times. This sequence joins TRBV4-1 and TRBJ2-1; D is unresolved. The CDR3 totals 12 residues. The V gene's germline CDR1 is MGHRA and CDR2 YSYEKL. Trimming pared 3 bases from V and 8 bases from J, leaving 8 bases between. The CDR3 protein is CASSQSKDEQFF. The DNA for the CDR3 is TGCGCCAGCAGCCAGTCAAAGGATGAGCAGTTCTTC.

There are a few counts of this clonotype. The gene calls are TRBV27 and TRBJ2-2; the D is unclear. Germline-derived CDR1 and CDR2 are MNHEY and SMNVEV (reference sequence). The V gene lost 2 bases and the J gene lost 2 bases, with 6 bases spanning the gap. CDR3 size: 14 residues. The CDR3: CASSLSYNTGELFF. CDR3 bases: TGTGCCAGCAGTTTAAGCTATAACACCGGGGAGCTGTTTTTT.

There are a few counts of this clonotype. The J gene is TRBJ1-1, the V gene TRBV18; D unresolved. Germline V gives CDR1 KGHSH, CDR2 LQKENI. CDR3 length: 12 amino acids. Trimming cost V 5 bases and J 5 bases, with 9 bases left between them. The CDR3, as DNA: TGTGCCAGCTCAGCGACTGCTACTGAAGCTTTCTTT. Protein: CASSATATEAFF.

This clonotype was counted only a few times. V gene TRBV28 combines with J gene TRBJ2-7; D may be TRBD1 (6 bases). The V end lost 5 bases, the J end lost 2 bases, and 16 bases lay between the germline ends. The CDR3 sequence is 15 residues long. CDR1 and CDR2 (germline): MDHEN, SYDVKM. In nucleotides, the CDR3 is TGTGCCAGCAGTGCCCGACAGGAGGTTCCCTACGAGCAGTACGTC. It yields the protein CASSARQEVPYEQYV.

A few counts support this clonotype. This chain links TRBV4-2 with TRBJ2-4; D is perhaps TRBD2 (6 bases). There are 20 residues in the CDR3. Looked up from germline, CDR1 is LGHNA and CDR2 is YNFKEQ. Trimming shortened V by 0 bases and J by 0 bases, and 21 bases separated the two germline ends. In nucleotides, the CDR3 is TGTGCCAGCAGCCAAGATTGGGGTATATCCGGGGGAATAGCCAAAAACATTCAGTACTTC. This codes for CASSQDWGISGGIAKNIQYF.

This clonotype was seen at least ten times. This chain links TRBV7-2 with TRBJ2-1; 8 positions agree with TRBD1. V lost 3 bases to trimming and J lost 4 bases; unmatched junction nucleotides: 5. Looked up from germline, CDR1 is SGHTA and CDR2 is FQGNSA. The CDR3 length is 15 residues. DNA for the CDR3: TGTGCCAGCAGCTTGAGACAGGGGCGATACAATGAGCAGTTCTTC. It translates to CASSLRQGRYNEQFF.